This T cell receptor beta chain originates from a study of control samples from healthy donors and cancer patients. This clone has only a few counts. Profiling relied on immunoSEQ multiplex PCR, and the TCRdb table lists in-frame clones only, not all of them. This table holds 98,000 or so clones, 82% found once. The CDR3 spans 14 residues. Germline values: CDR1 GTSNPN, CDR2 SVGIG (reference sequence). V lost 4 bases, J lost 4 bases, and 5 bases stayed unmatched. The chain has TRBV30 and TRBJ1-5, with 9 positions matching TRBD1. The sequence derives from a man aged 55 to 70 in good health. Sequencing was performed on blood. The CDR3 coding sequence is TGTGCCTGGAAACCCGGGACAGGGAATCAGCCCCAGCATTTT. Residues: CAWKPGTGNQPQHF. The variable domain in full, with the rest retrieved from reference TRBV30 and TRBJ1-5, is SQTIHQWPATLVQPVGSPLSLECTVEGTSNPNLYWYRQAAGRGLQLLFYSVGIGQISSEVPQNLSASRPQDRQFILSSKKLLLSDSGFYLCAWKPGTGNQPQHFGDGTRLSIL.